These 7 T cell receptor beta chains share one sample of origin, sequenced in a study of cytomegalovirus exposure and HLA in healthy donors. It was with 60 Vbeta and 13 Jbeta primers that the PCR ran. The table came from immunoSEQ multiplex PCR; TCRdb's copy has only in-frame clones and leaves some out. The sample carries over 85,000 clones, 81% recorded once. The material sequenced was PBMCs. The source is a middle-aged man in good health and CMV-seropositive.

By its share, this clone is medium-sized. V gene TRBV7-9 combines with J gene TRBJ2-7; tentative D call: TRBD1 (5 bases). Trimming left V 5 bases short and J 1 base short, with 9 bases between. The germline V gene has CDR1 SEHNR and CDR2 FQNEAQ (reference sequence). This CDR3 region has 13 residues. The CDR3 region has the DNA TGTGCCAGCAGCGACAGCCAATCCTACGAGCAGTACTTC. The encoded protein is CASSDSQSYEQYF.

The chain uses TRBV7-2 and TRBJ2-7; tentatively, D is TRBD2 (5 bases). Trimming removed 3 bases at V and 3 bases at J, with 15 bases between. Germline V gene sequence: CDR1 SGHTA, CDR2 FQGNSA. This CDR3 contains 15 residues. CDR3: CASSFAGRAYYEQYF. The CDR3 DNA reads TGTGCCAGCAGCTTCGCCGGGCGGGCCTACTACGAGCAGTACTTC. The whole variable domain, remainder taken from reference TRBV7-2 and TRBJ2-7, is GAGVSQSPSNKVTEKGKDVELRCDPISGHTALYWYRQSLGQGLEFLIYFQGNSAPDKSGLPSDRFSAERTGGSVSTLTIQRTQQEDSAVYLCASSFAGRAYYEQYFGPGTRLTVT.

The chain has TRBV2 and TRBJ2-7; 9 nucleotides match TRBD1. The ends lost 4 bases at V and 3 bases at J; junction bases unmatched: 4. CDR1 and CDR2 from the germline V gene are SNHLY and FYNNEI. The CDR3 extends over 14 amino acids. Here the CDR3 DNA reads TGTGCCAGCAGTGGGGACAGGGTAGGCTACGAGCAGTACTTC. Translation gives CASSGDRVGYEQYF.

The chain recombines TRBV7-8 with TRBJ2-7, with 7 bases that match TRBD1. V lost 5 bases to trimming and J lost 0 bases; unmatched junction nucleotides: 10. The CDR3 has 16 residues. Looked up from germline, CDR1 is SGHVS and CDR2 is FQNEAQ. The chain's CDR3 is CASSILTGLSSYEQYF. DNA of the CDR3: TGTGCCAGCAGCATCCTGACAGGGTTGAGCTCCTACGAGCAGTACTTC.

The CDR3 protein is CASSWEGRAEKLFF. In DNA form, the CDR3 reads TGTGCCAGCAGCTGGGAGGGGCGAGCTGAAAAACTGTTTTTT. The chain is built from TRBV11-2 and TRBJ1-4; possibly TRBD1 for D (5 bases). Trimming took 4 bases from V and 7 from J, leaving 13 bases between them. The V gene's germline CDR1 is SGHAT and CDR2 FQNNGV. The CDR3 runs 14 residues. Based on the CDR3 plus reference TRBV11-2 and TRBJ1-4, the full variable domain is EAGVAQSPRYKIIEKRQSVAFWCNPISGHATLYWYQQILGQGPKLLIQFQNNGVVDDSQLPKDRFSAERLKGVDSTLKIQPAKLEDSAVYLCASSWEGRAEKLFFGSGTQLSVL.

The V and J genes are TRBV5-5 and TRBJ1-6; 7 bases align to TRBD1. Germline lookup yields CDR1 SGHKS and CDR2 YYEKEE (reference sequence). Trimming took 4 bases from V and 7 from J; bases not matched to a gene: 14. CDR3 length: 17 residues. This CDR3 reads CASSDGSRQGYNSPLHF. CDR3 in DNA: TGTGCCAGCAGCGATGGATCCAGACAGGGCTACAATTCACCCCTCCACTTT.

V usage is TRBV5-1 and J usage is TRBJ1-1, with TRBD1 matching over 9 bases. The CDR3 spans 14 residues. With V trimmed by 4 bases and J by 5 bases, 6 bases remained unmatched. Germline CDR1 and CDR2: SGHRS and YFSETQ. The CDR3 coding sequence is TGCGCCAGCAGCGCAACAGGGGGCGTTACTGAAGCTTTCTTT. It specifies CASSATGGVTEAFF.